The text below deals with one T cell receptor (beta chain). The data were taken from a study of control samples from healthy donors and cancer patients. Clones were sequenced by immunoSEQ multiplex PCR, and TCRdb holds only the in-frame ones, with some missing. The data contain about 92,000 clones, roughly 78% of them seen just once; the ten biggest clones take up approximately 9.8%. The CDR3 consists of 12 residues. Germline V gene lookup returns CDR1 MNHEY and CDR2 SVGAGI. V dropped 4 bases and J dropped 3 bases, with 6 bases sitting between them. Sequenced material: blood. The V gene is TRBV6-5, the J gene TRBJ1-2, with D unresolved. The clonotype originates from a woman aged 55-75 years in good health. The CDR3 is CASSSGYYGYTF. As DNA, the CDR3 is TGTGCCAGCAGTTCGGGTTACTATGGCTACACCTTC.